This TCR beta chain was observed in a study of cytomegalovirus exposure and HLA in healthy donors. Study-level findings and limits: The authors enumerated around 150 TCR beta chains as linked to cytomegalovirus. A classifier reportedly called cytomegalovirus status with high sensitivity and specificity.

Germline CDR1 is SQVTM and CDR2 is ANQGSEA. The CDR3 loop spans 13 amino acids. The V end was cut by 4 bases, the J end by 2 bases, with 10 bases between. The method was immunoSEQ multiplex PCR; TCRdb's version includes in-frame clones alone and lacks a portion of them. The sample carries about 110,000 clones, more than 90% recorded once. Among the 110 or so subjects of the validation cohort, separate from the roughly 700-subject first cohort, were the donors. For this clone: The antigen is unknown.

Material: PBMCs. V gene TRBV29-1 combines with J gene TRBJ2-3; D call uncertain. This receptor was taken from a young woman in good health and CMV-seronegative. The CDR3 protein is CSVGPRFTDTQYF. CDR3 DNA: TGCAGCGTTGGTCCCCGGTTCACAGATACGCAGTATTTT.